Each of the 26 T cell receptor beta chains below was sequenced from the same sample in a study of TIL therapy for anti-PD-1-resistant metastatic lung cancer. Noted time point: pre-treatment sample, taken before nivolumab and TIL therapy. This was the immunoSEQ v3 assay. Sequencing was performed with immunoSEQ multiplex PCR; in TCRdb, only in-frame clones are kept and a portion is missing. The sample shows roughly 46,000 clones, 80% to 90% of them seen only once. This sample comprised blood, obtained at baseline. These receptors were taken from a person between 30 and 80 years old with non-small cell lung cancer.

The V call is TRBV30, the J call TRBJ1-2; no clear D gene. The ends were cut back, 0 bases at V and 5 bases at J, with 13 bases in the middle. This CDR3 is built from 14 residues. CDR1 is GTSNPN, CDR2 SVGIG, per germline (reference sequence). The CDR3 spells CAWSVDGSIYGYTF. The CDR3 region has the DNA TGTGCCTGGAGTGTGGATGGGTCAATTTATGGCTACACCTTC.

The chain recombines TRBV6-2 or TRBV6-3 with TRBJ1-1, with D possibly being TRBD1 (5 bases). This CDR3 spans 15 amino acids. The V end lost 0 bases, the J end lost 1 base, and 9 bases lay between the germline ends. Germline V gene lookup returns CDR1 MNHEY and CDR2 SVGEGT. CDR3 region: CASSYSGVGNTEAFF. The CDR3 DNA reads as TGTGCCAGCAGTTACTCGGGGGTCGGGAACACTGAAGCTTTCTTT.

V gene TRBV12-2 combines with J gene TRBJ2-1; TRBD2, the D gene given by the table, was not confirmed from the DNA. TRBV12-2 is marked as a pseudogene. This CDR3 has 15 residues. The CDR3: CASRYRGPTYNEQFF. The CDR3 nucleotides are TGTGCAAGTCGATATCGGGGTCCGACCTACAATGAGCAGTTCTTC.

The rearrangement joins TRBV18 to TRBJ2-7; 7 bases agree with TRBD1. This CDR3 is built from 15 residues. The V and J ends lost 2 bases and 2 bases, in that order; junction bases with no gene match: 6. Germline lookup yields CDR1 KGHSH and CDR2 LQKENI. Here the CDR3 reads CASSPSLGQAYEQYF. The DNA of the CDR3 is TGTGCCAGCTCACCATCTCTAGGACAGGCCTACGAGCAGTACTTC.

The rearrangement joins TRBV7-9 to TRBJ2-1; the D gene is possibly TRBD2 (6 bases). The CDR3 has 14 amino acids. Trimming removed 0 bases at V and 4 bases at J, with 7 bases between. The V gene's germline CDR1 is SEHNR and CDR2 FQNEAQ (reference sequence). The CDR3 loop reads CASSLAGGYNEQFF. The CDR3 nucleotides are TGTGCCAGCAGCTTAGCGGGGGGATACAATGAGCAGTTCTTC.

The chain is built from TRBV6-5 and TRBJ2-7; D may correspond to TRBD1 or TRBD2 (5 bases each). Trimming took 0 bases from V and 3 from J, leaving 12 bases between them. The CDR3 loop spans 15 amino acids. From germline, CDR1 is MNHEY and CDR2 SVGAGI. The CDR3 spells CASSYSRAGLYEQYF. As DNA, the CDR3 is TGTGCCAGCAGTTACTCGAGGGCAGGGCTCTACGAGCAGTACTTC.

The genes are TRBV14 and TRBJ2-4, with D possibly being TRBD2 (6 bases). Germline values: CDR1 SGHDN, CDR2 FVKESK. This CDR3 spans 16 amino acids. Between the trimmed V and J ends, which lost 0 bases and 0 bases, there was a span of 9 bases. CDR3 amino acids: CASSQDWGLAKNIQYF. The CDR3 nucleotides are TGTGCCAGCAGCCAAGATTGGGGACTAGCCAAAAACATTCAGTACTTC.

The table lists this clone with a few counts. The chain joins TRBV5-4 to TRBJ1-3; a possible D gene is TRBD1 (5 bases). This CDR3 is built from 14 residues. Germline assignment: CDR1 SGHNT and CDR2 YYREEE (reference sequence). The V gene lost 0 bases and the J gene lost 2 bases, with 6 bases spanning the gap. The CDR3: CASSLETAGNTIYF. In nucleotides, the CDR3 is TGTGCCAGCAGCTTGGAGACAGCTGGAAACACCATATATTTT.

This clone occurred once. The V and J genes are TRBV27 and TRBJ1-1, with D perhaps matching TRBD1 (5 bases). There are 13 residues in the CDR3. V gave up 6 bases and J gave up 4 bases, with 12 bases separating them. The germline CDR1 and CDR2 sequences are MNHEY and SMNVEV (reference sequence). The CDR3 DNA reads as TGTGCCAGCAGCAGGGTTTTGGGCACTGAAGCTTTCTTT. Protein sequence: CASSRVLGTEAFF.

Here the CDR3 reads CASGRKQAASYGYTF. Written as DNA, the CDR3 is TGTGCCAGCGGAAGAAAACAGGCTGCTAGCTATGGCTACACCTTC. V is TRBV6-5 and J is TRBJ1-2; tentative D call: TRBD1 (5 bases). Germline V gene sequence: CDR1 MNHEY, CDR2 SVGAGI. The CDR3 has 15 amino acids. Trimming removed 8 bases at V and 4 bases at J, with 20 bases between.

The chain joins TRBV7-9 to TRBJ2-4, with no clear D. Germline CDR1 SEHNR, CDR2 FQNEAQ (reference sequence). The CDR3 totals 14 residues. Trimming took 5 bases from V and 3 from J, leaving 11 bases between them. CDR3: CASSRPASKNIQYF. DNA for the CDR3: TGTGCCAGCAGCCGACCGGCTAGCAAAAACATTCAGTACTTC.

V is TRBV30 and J is TRBJ1-1, with D possibly TRBD1 on 5 matching bases. The length of the CDR3 is 13 residues. V was trimmed by 2 bases and J by 3 bases, leaving 10 bases between them. Germline V gene data show CDR1 as GTSNPN and CDR2 as SVGIG (reference sequence). DNA of the CDR3: TGTGCCTGGAGTAGGGGCGAAGACACTGAAGCTTTCTTT. Amino acids: CAWSRGEDTEAFF.

V and J are TRBV6-2 or TRBV6-3 and TRBJ2-3; D possibly corresponds to TRBD1 (5 bases). The CDR3 runs to 15 residues. Germline CDR1 is MNHEY and CDR2 is SVGEGT. The V end lost 0 bases, the J end lost 4 bases, and 11 bases lay between the germline ends. The CDR3 DNA sequence: TGTGCCAGCAGTTACTCGTCAAAGGGGCCAGATACGCAGTATTTT. Protein product: CASSYSSKGPDTQYF.

In DNA form, the CDR3 reads TGTGCCAGCAGCGGGGAGGCCGGAAACTATGGCTACACCTTC. This translates into CASSGEAGNYGYTF. The V gene is TRBV2, the J gene TRBJ1-2; D ambiguous. Germline V gives CDR1 SNHLY, CDR2 FYNNEI. V lost 6 bases, J lost 2 bases, and 13 bases lay in between. This CDR3 is built from 14 residues. The full variable domain, in which reference TRBV2 and TRBJ1-2 provide the parts outside the CDR3, is EPEVTQTPSHQVTQMGQEVILRCVPISNHLYFYWYRQILGQKVEFLVSFYNNEISEKSEIFDDQFSVERPDGSNFTLKIRSTKLEDSAMYFCASSGEAGNYGYTFGSGTRLTVV.

The chain is built from TRBV3-1 (or the pseudogene TRBV3-2) and TRBJ2-5; no definite D call. The CDR3 totals 12 residues. Trimming took 0 bases from V and 6 from J, leaving 5 bases between them. Germline lookup yields CDR1 LGHDT and CDR2 YNNKEL (reference sequence). The CDR3, as DNA: TGTGCCAGCAGCCAAGAACGAAAGACCCAGTACTTC. This encodes CASSQERKTQYF.

The chain uses TRBV28 and TRBJ2-2, with D possibly matching TRBD1 (6 bases). V was shortened by 3 bases and J by 4 bases, with 12 bases between the two germline ends. CDR3 size: 15 residues. The germline gives CDR1 MDHEN, CDR2 SYDVKM. The CDR3 sequence: CASSLGDTLTGELFF. The DNA of the CDR3 is TGTGCCAGCAGTTTGGGGGACACTCTCACCGGGGAGCTGTTTTTT.

The chain couples TRBV7-8 to TRBJ2-7; 9 nucleotides align to TRBD1. The germline V gene encodes CDR1 SGHVS and CDR2 FQNEAQ. V shed 2 bases, J shed 3 bases, and the junction held 5 bases outside the gene matches. The CDR3 runs 15 residues. In DNA form, the CDR3 reads TGTGCCAGCAGCTTACGCGCGGACAGGGGCTACGAGCAGTACTTC. It encodes CASSLRADRGYEQYF.

This chain joins TRBV10-1 and TRBJ2-1; TRBD1 matches 9 bases. The CDR3 totals 15 residues. Germline lookup yields CDR1 WNHNN and CDR2 SYGVQD (reference sequence). After removal of 6 bases from V and 7 bases from J, the junction contained 10 bases not matched to a gene. The CDR3 DNA reads as TGCGCCAGCAGGAGCACAGGGGGCGGCCCTAATGAGCAGTTCTTC. This gives the protein CASRSTGGGPNEQFF.

The chain recombines TRBV3-1 (or the pseudogene TRBV3-2) with TRBJ2-1, with unresolved D. Per the germline V gene, CDR1 is LGHDT and CDR2 is YNNKEL (reference sequence). The CDR3 is made up of 15 amino acids. V was pared by 4 bases and J by 2 bases, with 12 bases between. The CDR3 protein is CASSPMGNAYNEQFF. In DNA form, the CDR3 reads TGTGCCAGCAGCCCCATGGGTAATGCCTACAATGAGCAGTTCTTC.

The chain has TRBV9 and TRBJ1-2, with 9 nucleotides matching TRBD1. Germline values: CDR1 SGDLS, CDR2 YYNGEE. The trim removed 4 bases at V and 3 bases at J, leaving 10 bases unmatched. The CDR3 consists of 16 residues. CDR3 nucleotides: TGTGCCAGCAGCACCACACAGGGGGCGGTCGACTATGGCTACACCTTC. Its protein product is CASSTTQGAVDYGYTF.

The gene calls are TRBV14 and TRBJ2-2; a possible D gene is TRBD2 (6 bases). The CDR3 covers 17 residues. V lost 2 bases and J lost 5, with 18 bases in between. Germline V lookup: CDR1 SGHDN, CDR2 FVKESK. CDR3 residues: CASSQLLVGRWTGELFF. The CDR3 coding sequence is TGTGCCAGCAGCCAATTGCTGGTGGGGAGGTGGACCGGGGAGCTGTTTTTT.

The genes are TRBV6-2 or TRBV6-3 and TRBJ1-5; 10 bases map to TRBD1. Germline V gene lookup returns CDR1 MNHEY and CDR2 SVGEGT. The CDR3 has 18 amino acids. The J segment lost 0 bases and the V segment lost 3 bases, leaving 8 bases of the junction unmatched. The CDR3 nucleotides are TGTGCCAGCAGTTATTCCGGGACAGGGGCATATAGCAATCAGCCCCAGCATTTT. This sequence encodes CASSYSGTGAYSNQPQHF.

V and J are TRBV28 and TRBJ2-5; D possibly matches TRBD1 or TRBD2 (6 bases each). The CDR3 has 16 residues. Trimming shortened V by 5 bases and J by 2 bases, and 18 bases separated the two germline ends. Germline loops: CDR1 MDHEN, CDR2 SYDVKM. In DNA, the CDR3 is TGTGCCAGCAGTGCCCCGGGGGCAGGGCGACAAGAGACCCAGTACTTC. Amino acids: CASSAPGAGRQETQYF.

The rearrangement links TRBV6-2 or TRBV6-3 to TRBJ2-3; 8 nucleotides align to TRBD1. The ends lost 0 bases at V and 5 bases at J; junction bases unmatched: 7. Germline assignment: CDR1 MNHEY and CDR2 SVGEGT. The CDR3 is 16 amino acids. The CDR3 is CASSYSAGGSGDTQYF. CDR3 in DNA: TGTGCCAGCAGTTACTCGGCAGGGGGCTCGGGAGATACGCAGTATTTT.

The chain recombines TRBV6-5 with TRBJ1-2; D unresolved. The germline V and J ends were trimmed by 4 bases and 4 bases, with 4 bases remaining between them. Germline-derived CDR1 and CDR2 are MNHEY and SVGAGI. CDR3 length: 11 amino acids. CDR3 protein: CASSSAYGYTF. In DNA, the CDR3 is TGTGCCAGCAGTTCCGCCTATGGCTACACCTTC.

The genes are TRBV7-6 and TRBJ2-3; possibly TRBD2 for D (5 bases). The V gene's germline CDR1 is SGHVS and CDR2 FNYEAQ. V shed 1 base and J shed 1 base, with 9 bases lying between them. The CDR3 sequence is 15 residues long. The CDR3 loop is CASSLGGQRTDTQYF. For the CDR3, the DNA is TGTGCCAGCAGCTTAGGAGGGCAACGCACAGATACGCAGTATTTT.